The 16 T cell receptor beta chains listed next were all sequenced from one sample in a study of regulatory T cells in long-lasting Graves disease. Both iRepertoire HTBI primers and Arm-PCR of CDR3 regions were used to build the TCR beta libraries. From the multiplex PCR reads, TCRdb called clonotypes with MiXCR, one entry per CDR3 protein. The sample lists 200,000 to 250,000 distinct CDR3 sequences; around 20% were seen once. Regarding time point: newly diagnosed GD, antithyroid drugs for less than 3 months. There was RNA extracted from PBMCs, and the TCR library was made from it. These data are also associated with another study on T cells in Graves' hyperthyroidism and ophthalmopathy.

Material: peripheral blood mononuclear cells (PBMCs), obtained at new diagnosis, from a patient treated with antithyroid drugs. Source of these receptors: a woman aged 25-40 years with Graves disease.

This clonotype was seen repeatedly, ten times or more. The CDR3 DNA sequence: TGTGCCAGCGGTAGGGATCGGACCGGGGAGCTGTTTTTT. It codes for CASGRDRTGELFF. The V and J genes are TRBV2 and TRBJ2-2; D uncertain. V shed 8 bases and J shed 5 bases, with 12 bases lying between them. Germline V lookup: CDR1 SNHLY, CDR2 FYNNEI. The CDR3 sequence is 13 residues long.

DNA for the CDR3: TGCGCCAGCAGCCAAGCGTCCGGGACAGCAGATACGCAGTATTTT. Amino acid sequence: CASSQASGTADTQYF. The chain has TRBV4-3 and TRBJ2-3, with 7 bases matching TRBD1. V dropped 1 base and J dropped 4; count of bases not matched to a gene: 5. Germline loops: CDR1 LGHNA, CDR2 YSLEER. CDR3 length: 15 amino acids.

The V gene is TRBV2, the J gene TRBJ2-7, with D maybe TRBD2 (6 bases). The ends were cut back, 7 bases at V and 4 bases at J, with 17 bases in the middle. CDR1 is SNHLY and CDR2 is FYNNEI in the germline V gene. The CDR3 length is 14 residues. CDR3 DNA: TGTGCCAGCATTTCGAGACGGGAGCGGTACGAGCAGTACTTC. It translates to CASISRRERYEQYF.

The rearrangement joins TRBV20-1 to TRBJ2-7; 9 nucleotides match TRBD1. Germline V lookup: CDR1 DFQATT, CDR2 SNEGSKA (reference sequence). The CDR3 contains 15 residues. Trimming at V came to 4 bases and at J to 1 base, leaving 8 bases not matched to a gene. The CDR3 region has the DNA TGCAGTGCTAACCGACCGGGACAGGGATCCTACGAGCAGTACTTC. It encodes CSANRPGQGSYEQYF.

There are many counts of this clonotype. The V and J genes are TRBV24-1 and TRBJ1-1, with TRBD1 matching 12 bases. The V and J ends lost 7 bases and 5 bases, in that order; junction bases with no gene match: 4. Germline V gene sequence: CDR1 KGHDR, CDR2 SFDVKD. The CDR3 spans 14 residues. DNA of the CDR3: TGTGCCACCAGGGGACAGGGGGCGAGGACTGAAGCTTTCTTT. Amino acid sequence: CATRGQGARTEAFF.

V is TRBV7-3 and J is TRBJ2-3; D possibly corresponds to TRBD1 (6 bases). With 1 base removed from V and 0 bases from J, the gap between germline ends came to 17 bases. The CDR3 totals 18 residues. The germline gives CDR1 SGHTA, CDR2 FQGTGA. The CDR3 DNA reads TGTGCCAGCAGCTTAAGTTCCACGTGGGGGCCTAGCACAGATACGCAGTATTTT. It translates to CASSLSSTWGPSTDTQYF. Using reference TRBV7-3 and TRBJ2-3 for the parts outside the CDR3, the full variable domain is GAGVSQTPSNKVTEKGKYVELRCDPISGHTALYWYRQSLGQGPEFLIYFQGTGAADDSGLPNDRFFAVRPEGSVSTLKIQRTERGDSAVYLCASSLSSTWGPSTDTQYFGPGTRLTVL.

This clonotype was observed many times. The CDR3 DNA is TGCGCCAGCAGCTTGGAAATAAGAGAGACCCAGTACTTC. This codes for CASSLEIRETQYF. The genes are TRBV5-1 and TRBJ2-5; D gene ambiguous. The ends were cut back, 0 bases at V and 4 bases at J, with 7 bases in the middle. This CDR3 is built from 13 residues. CDR1 is SGHRS and CDR2 is YFSETQ in the germline V gene.

This clonotype showed up many times. The chain combines TRBV6-2 or TRBV6-3 with TRBJ2-7; the match to TRBD1 covers 9 bases. Germline values: CDR1 MNHEY, CDR2 SVGEGT. The V segment lost 5 bases and the J segment 3 bases; nucleotides outside the gene matches: 5. The CDR3 has 14 residues. The CDR3, as DNA: TGTGCCAGCAGTGAAGAGGACAGGGGCTACGAGCAGTACTTC. Protein product: CASSEEDRGYEQYF.

This clonotype was found many times. CDR3 loop: CASSPYTGTGITYNEQFF. Written as DNA, the CDR3 is TGCGCCAGCAGCCCTTATACCGGGACAGGGATCACCTACAATGAGCAGTTCTTC. The rearrangement uses TRBV5-1 and TRBJ2-1; 9 bases line up with TRBD1. The V and J ends lost 4 bases and 2 bases, in that order; junction bases with no gene match: 13. This CDR3 is built from 18 residues. Germline V CDR1 and CDR2: SGHRS, YFSETQ.

This clonotype was recorded many times. CDR3 protein: CSATFQQEAEAFF. The CDR3 DNA reads as TGCAGTGCTACCTTCCAACAGGAGGCTGAAGCTTTCTTT. This sequence joins TRBV20-1 and TRBJ1-1; maybe TRBD1 (5 bases). Germline V gene sequence: CDR1 DFQATT, CDR2 SNEGSKA (reference sequence). The germline V and J ends were trimmed by 4 bases and 6 bases, with 15 bases remaining between them. This CDR3 has 13 residues.

This clonotype has ten or more counts. V gene TRBV20-1 combines with J gene TRBJ1-4; perhaps TRBD1 as D (6 bases). The CDR3 has 12 amino acids. The V and J ends lost 4 bases and 8 bases respectively, with 11 bases between them. Germline assignment: CDR1 DFQATT and CDR2 SNEGSKA (reference sequence). CDR3 amino acids: CSANYRAEKLFF. Here the CDR3 DNA reads TGCAGTGCTAACTACAGGGCCGAAAAACTGTTTTTT.

This clonotype was counted only a few times. The J gene is TRBJ2-5, the V gene TRBV10-3; 7 bases align to TRBD2. Trimming cost V 1 base and J 4 bases; bases outside gene matches: 3. The CDR3 is 14 residues long. Germline V CDR1 and CDR2: ENHRY, SYGVKD. DNA for the CDR3: TGTGCCATCAGTGAGTTGTTAGCGGGAGAGACCCAGTACTTC. Its protein product is CAISELLAGETQYF.

The rearrangement links TRBV2 to TRBJ2-7; 7 nucleotides match TRBD1. Trimming at V came to 6 bases and at J to 4 bases, leaving 9 bases not matched to a gene. Per germline, CDR1 SNHLY and CDR2 FYNNEI. CDR3 size: 14 residues. The CDR3 region has the DNA TGTGCCAGCAGCGTTAACCGGGACAGTTACGAGCAGTACTTC. The encoded protein is CASSVNRDSYEQYF.

The rearrangement uses TRBV11-3 and TRBJ2-3, with D possibly called TRBD1 or TRBD2 (5 bases each). The CDR3 loop spans 17 amino acids. V lost 1 base to trimming and J lost 0 bases, with 14 bases between them. Looked up from germline, CDR1 is SGHNT and CDR2 is YENEEA. The CDR3 spells CASSLGGASASTDTQYF. In DNA, the CDR3 is TGTGCCAGCAGCTTAGGAGGGGCGTCTGCTAGCACAGATACGCAGTATTTT.

At least ten counts were recorded for this clonotype. The V call is TRBV3-1, the J call TRBJ2-7; D perhaps matches TRBD1 (5 bases). Germline CDR1 is LGHDT and CDR2 is YNNKEL (reference sequence). CDR3 length: 15 residues. V lost 0 bases, J lost 6 bases, and 15 bases lay in between. The CDR3 loop reads CASSQDGRQGAEQYF. CDR3 bases: TGTGCCAGCAGCCAAGATGGCCGGCAGGGCGCCGAGCAGTACTTC.

This clonotype was seen many times. The chain combines TRBV28 with TRBJ2-7, with TRBD1 matching over 9 bases. The CDR3 runs to 14 residues. The V segment lost 7 bases and the J segment 5 bases; nucleotides outside the gene matches: 9. The germline V gene has CDR1 MDHEN and CDR2 SYDVKM. The DNA of the CDR3 is TGTGCCAGCACCTTACAGGGGGCGATCGACGAGCAGTACTTC. This translates into CASTLQGAIDEQYF.